The 20 T cell receptor beta chains in this list originate from one sample, sequenced in a study of regulatory T cells in long-lasting Graves disease. Assembly of TCR beta libraries relied on iRepertoire HTBI primers together with Arm-PCR of CDR3 regions. MiXCR, run by TCRdb on the multiplex PCR reads, gives a single entry per CDR3 protein. The repertoire holds approximately 390,000 distinct CDR3 sequences, with 15% to 20% as singletons. Time point specified: newly diagnosed GD, antithyroid drugs for less than 3 months. Researchers made the TCR library from RNA that was extracted from PBMCs. These data also formed part of another study, on T cells in Graves' hyperthyroidism and ophthalmopathy.

The material sequenced was peripheral blood mononuclear cells (PBMCs), taken at new diagnosis, from a patient treated with antithyroid drugs. All receptors derive from a woman younger than 35 with Graves disease.

At least ten counts were recorded for this clonotype. The V and J genes are TRBV3-1 and TRBJ1-1, with D tentatively TRBD1 (5 bases). Germline-derived CDR1 and CDR2 are LGHDT and YNNKEL (reference sequence). The ends were cut back, 5 bases at V and 0 bases at J, with 16 bases in the middle. The CDR3 totals 16 residues. The DNA of the CDR3 is TGTGCCAGCAGCTCCCGAGGCGGGGGGATGAACACTGAAGCTTTCTTT. Translated, it gives CASSSRGGGMNTEAFF.

The chain has TRBV20-1 and TRBJ2-7; 15 bases agree with TRBD2. The CDR3 consists of 17 residues. With V trimmed by 3 bases and J by 6 bases, 12 bases remained unmatched. CDR1 is DFQATT, CDR2 SNEGSKA, per germline (reference sequence). CDR3 protein: CSASGVTGTSGRSEQYF. CDR3 coding DNA: TGCAGTGCTAGTGGAGTGACTGGGACTAGCGGGAGGTCCGAGCAGTACTTC.

This clonotype was observed at least ten times. V is TRBV6-1 and J is TRBJ2-1; tentative D call: TRBD2 (6 bases). This CDR3 region has 15 residues. Germline-derived CDR1 and CDR2 are MNHNS and SASEGT. V shed 7 bases and J shed 0 bases, with 13 bases lying between them. The DNA for the CDR3 is TGTGCCAGCACCCAGGACGGGAGCTCCTACAATGAGCAGTTCTTC. Its protein product is CASTQDGSSYNEQFF.

This clonotype was recorded many times. J is TRBJ2-3 and V is TRBV11-2; no clear D gene. The length of the CDR3 is 13 residues. Looked up from germline, CDR1 is SGHAT and CDR2 is FQNNGV. With 1 base removed from V and 11 bases from J, the gap between germline ends came to 13 bases. The CDR3 spells CASSLVGSLGQYF. The CDR3, as DNA: TGTGCCAGCAGCTTAGTCGGTAGCCTGGGGCAGTATTTT.

There are many counts of this clonotype. The genes are TRBV19 and TRBJ1-5, with 8 bases matching TRBD1. This CDR3 spans 19 amino acids. Trimming at V came to 4 bases and at J to 1 base, leaving 15 bases not matched to a gene. CDR1 is LNHDA and CDR2 is SQIVND in the germline V gene (reference sequence). The CDR3 spells CASSTWTGPVKASNQPQHF. The CDR3, as DNA: TGTGCCAGTAGTACTTGGACAGGGCCCGTTAAGGCCAGCAATCAGCCCCAGCATTTT.

This clonotype came up many times. This chain links TRBV5-1 with TRBJ1-2, with D possibly TRBD1 on 5 matching bases. V was trimmed by 4 bases and J by 5 bases, leaving 15 bases between them. Germline V gene sequence: CDR1 SGHRS, CDR2 YFSETQ. This CDR3 has 14 amino acids. The CDR3 sequence: CASSLTSGTYGYTF. The DNA for the CDR3 is TGCGCCAGCAGCCTAACAAGTGGGACGTATGGCTACACCTTC.

There are many counts of this clonotype. The CDR3 is CASSPGGNWNEQFF. As DNA, the CDR3 is TGTGCCAGCAGCCCGGGGGGGAATTGGAATGAGCAGTTCTTC. The chain uses TRBV3-1 and TRBJ2-1; 8 bases are a match to TRBD2. V was pared by 4 bases and J by 7 bases, with 6 bases of the junction left unmatched. The CDR3 contains 14 residues. Germline V lookup: CDR1 LGHDT, CDR2 YNNKEL (reference sequence).

This clonotype was seen many times. J is TRBJ2-1 and V is TRBV11-1; 15 bases are a match to TRBD2. Losses at the gene ends were 0 bases for V and 4 bases for J; bases not matched to a gene: 7. There are 19 residues in the CDR3. Looked up from germline, CDR1 is SGHAT and CDR2 is FQDESV (reference sequence). DNA for the CDR3: TGTGCCAGCAGCTTAGCCCAGTGGACTAGCGGGGGGGAATACAATGAGCAGTTCTTC. This gives the protein CASSLAQWTSGGEYNEQFF.

In its sample, this clonotype was seen many times. The chain joins TRBV20-1 to TRBJ1-5; no firm D call. Germline lookup yields CDR1 DFQATT and CDR2 SNEGSKA (reference sequence). V lost 3 bases to trimming and J lost 0 bases, with 18 bases between them. The CDR3 spans 17 residues. In nucleotides, the CDR3 is TGCAGTGCTAGGGTTGGCCTAATTGGCTATAGCAATCAGCCCCAGCATTTT. It is translated as CSARVGLIGYSNQPQHF.

This clonotype appeared a few times. J is TRBJ2-3 and V is TRBV11-2; maybe TRBD1 (5 bases). With the DNA end fitting TRBJ2-5 better, the J assignment may be wrong. Germline assignment: CDR1 SGHAT and CDR2 FQNNGV. The CDR3 loop spans 15 amino acids. CDR3 sequence: CASSLQGSAEETQYF. The DNA of the CDR3 is TGTGCCAGCAGCTTACAGGGTTCTGCAGAGGAGACCCAGTACTTC.

This clonotype came up many times. This sequence joins TRBV29-1 and TRBJ2-7; TRBD1 matches 7 bases. Looked up from germline, CDR1 is SQVTM and CDR2 is ANQGSEA. J was trimmed by 5 bases and V by 6 bases; bases with no gene match: 7. The CDR3 has 12 amino acids. The CDR3 region is CSVADRVHEQYF. As DNA, the CDR3 is TGCAGCGTCGCCGACAGGGTCCACGAGCAGTACTTC.

This clonotype was detected ten times or more. The CDR3 DNA is TGTGCCAGCGGGGGGGGGGATGTAGGGCTCACTGAAGCTTTCTTT. As protein: CASGGGDVGLTEAFF. V and J are TRBV6-1 and TRBJ1-1; a possible D gene is TRBD1 (5 bases). Looked up from germline, CDR1 is MNHNS and CDR2 is SASEGT. V was cut by 8 bases and J by 4 bases, with 20 bases left in between. The CDR3 has 15 residues.

This clonotype was recorded many times. The CDR3 DNA follows: TGCAGTGCTAGTGACAGGGCGAGCAATCAGCCCCAGCATTTT. Amino acid sequence: CSASDRASNQPQHF. The rearrangement uses TRBV20-1 and TRBJ1-5; TRBD1 matches at 7 bases. There are 14 residues in the CDR3. Germline lookup yields CDR1 DFQATT and CDR2 SNEGSKA (reference sequence). Germline trimming cut 3 bases from V and 1 base from J; bases unmatched to any gene: 3.

The chain links TRBV4-1 to TRBJ2-2, with D unresolved. V shed 9 bases and J shed 4 bases, with 12 bases lying between them. Germline V gene data show CDR1 as MGHRA and CDR2 as YSYEKL. CDR3 length: 13 amino acids. CDR3: CARGRNITGELFF. CDR3 bases: TGCGCCAGAGGACGGAACATCACCGGGGAGCTGTTTTTT.

Regarding this clonotype: Mismatch with germline at one junction end may stem from a read error. The chain links TRBV28 to TRBJ2-7; perhaps TRBD1 as D (5 bases). The length of the CDR3 is 15 residues. The germline gives CDR1 MDHEN, CDR2 SYDVKM. CDR3 sequence reads: CASSLYFQGADEQYF. The CDR3 bases are TGTGCCAGCAGTTTATATTTCCAGGGCGCCGACGAGCAGTACTTT.

CDR3 in DNA: TGTGCCAGCAGTGAAGTTGGGACAGGGGAAAACTATGGCTACACCTTC. Translation: CASSEVGTGENYGYTF. The rearrangement joins TRBV2 to TRBJ1-2; 10 bases align to TRBD1. Germline V gives CDR1 SNHLY, CDR2 FYNNEI. The V segment lost 1 base and the J segment 2 bases; nucleotides outside the gene matches: 4. The CDR3 is 16 residues long. Using reference TRBV2 and TRBJ1-2 for the parts outside the CDR3, the full variable domain is EPEVTQTPSHQVTQMGQEVILRCVPISNHLYFYWYRQILGQKVEFLVSFYNNEISEKSEIFDDQFSVERPDGSNFTLKIRSTKLEDSAMYFCASSEVGTGENYGYTFGSGTRLTVV.

Turning to this clonotype: A much larger clone sits a single nucleotide away, making a read error possible. The chain joins TRBV12-3 or TRBV12-4 to TRBJ1-2; D gene unclear. The CDR3 runs 13 residues. CDR3 nucleotide sequence: TGTGCCAGCAGTTCATCAGGAATCTATGGCTGCACCTTC. This codes for CASSSSGIYGCTF.

The V gene is TRBV5-1, the J gene TRBJ1-2; D perhaps matches TRBD1 (5 bases). The CDR3 sequence is 14 residues long. Trimming took off 0 bases at V and 4 bases at J, with 10 bases between the two ends. CDR1 is SGHRS, CDR2 YFSETQ, per germline. CDR3 sequence reads: CASSLEGTVYGYTF. The CDR3 coding sequence is TGCGCCAGCAGCTTGGAAGGGACCGTCTATGGCTACACCTTC.

On this clonotype itself: One base separates it from a far larger clone, so it is likely a read error. The chain combines TRBV6-4 with TRBJ2-2; 12 bases line up with TRBD2. Losses at the gene ends were 4 bases for V and 9 bases for J; bases not matched to a gene: 15. Germline V gene sequence: CDR1 MRHNA, CDR2 SNTAGT. The CDR3 extends over 18 amino acids. Here the CDR3 reads CASSAGTSGSPPNRELFF. The DNA of the CDR3 is TGTGCCAGCAGTGCCGGGACTAGCGGGTCCCCCCCTAACCGGGAGCTGTTTTTT.

At least ten counts were recorded for this clonotype. The chain is built from TRBV2 and TRBJ2-5; a weak D match, TRBD2 (6 bases). CDR3 length equals 16 residues. With 0 bases removed from V and 4 bases from J, the gap between germline ends came to 15 bases. Germline CDR1 and CDR2: SNHLY and FYNNEI. The CDR3 bases are TGTGCCAGCAGTGAAGCGCTGGGGGGACCTCCAGAGACCCAGTACTTC. Residues: CASSEALGGPPETQYF.